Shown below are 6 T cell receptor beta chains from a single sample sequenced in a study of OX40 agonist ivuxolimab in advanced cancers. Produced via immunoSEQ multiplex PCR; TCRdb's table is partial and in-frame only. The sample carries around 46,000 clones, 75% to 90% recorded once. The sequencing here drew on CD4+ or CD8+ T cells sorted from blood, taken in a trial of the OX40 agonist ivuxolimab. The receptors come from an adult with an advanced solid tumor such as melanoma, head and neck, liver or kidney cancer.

CDR3 region: CASGVGGLADTQYF. For the CDR3, the DNA is TGTGCCAGCGGGGTAGGGGGACTCGCAGATACGCAGTATTTT. The chain is built from TRBV27 and TRBJ2-3; D is tentatively TRBD1 or TRBD2 (6 bases each). The CDR3 covers 14 residues. CDR1 MNHEY and CDR2 SMNVEV come from the germline V gene (reference sequence). V shed 8 bases and J shed 4 bases, with 16 bases lying between them.

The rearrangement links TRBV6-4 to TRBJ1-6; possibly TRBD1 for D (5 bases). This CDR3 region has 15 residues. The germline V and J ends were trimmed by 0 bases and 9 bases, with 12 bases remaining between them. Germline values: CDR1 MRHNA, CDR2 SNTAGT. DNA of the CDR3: TGTGCCAGCAGTGACTCTTTTGTGGGGGGTTCACCCCTCCACTTT. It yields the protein CASSDSFVGGSPLHF.

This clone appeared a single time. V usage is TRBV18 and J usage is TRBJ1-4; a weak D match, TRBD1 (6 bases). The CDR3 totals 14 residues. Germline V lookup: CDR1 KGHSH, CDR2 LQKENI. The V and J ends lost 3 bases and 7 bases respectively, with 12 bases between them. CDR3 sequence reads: CASSPDRLSEKLFF. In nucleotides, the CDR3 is TGTGCCAGCTCACCTGACAGGCTGTCTGAAAAACTGTTTTTT. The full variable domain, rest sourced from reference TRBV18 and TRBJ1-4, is NAGVMQNPRHLVRRRGQEARLRCSPMKGHSHVYWYRQLPEEGLKFMVYLQKENIIDESGMPKERFSAEFPKEGPSILRIQQVVRGDSAAYFCASSPDRLSEKLFFGSGTQLSVL.

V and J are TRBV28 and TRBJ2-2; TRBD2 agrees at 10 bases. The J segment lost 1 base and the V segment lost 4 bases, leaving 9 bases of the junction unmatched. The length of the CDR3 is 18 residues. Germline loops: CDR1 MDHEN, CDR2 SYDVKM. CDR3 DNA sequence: TGTGCCAGCAGTTCTATTCGCAGGACTAGCGGGAACACCGGGGAGCTGTTTTTT. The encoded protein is CASSSIRRTSGNTGELFF.

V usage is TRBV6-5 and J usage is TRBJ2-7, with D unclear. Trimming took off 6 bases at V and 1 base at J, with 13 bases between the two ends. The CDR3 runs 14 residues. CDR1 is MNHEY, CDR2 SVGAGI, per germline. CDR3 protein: CASSTATVSYEQYF. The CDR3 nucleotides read TGTGCCAGCAGCACGGCCACCGTATCCTACGAGCAGTACTTC.

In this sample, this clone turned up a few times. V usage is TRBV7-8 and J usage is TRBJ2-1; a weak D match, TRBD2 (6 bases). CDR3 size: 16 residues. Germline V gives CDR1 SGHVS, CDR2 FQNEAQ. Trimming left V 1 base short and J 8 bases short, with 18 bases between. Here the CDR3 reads CASSLGRDSGADEQFF. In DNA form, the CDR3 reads TGTGCCAGCAGCTTAGGTCGGGACTCAGGCGCCGATGAGCAGTTCTTC.